This T cell receptor beta chain appears in the sequencing data of a study of identifying expanded T cells in peripheral blood. Data came from immunoSEQ multiplex PCR; TCRdb stores just in-frame clones and leaves some out. The sample consists of 70,000 or so clones, 85% to 90% of them appearing once. The trim removed 3 bases at V and 6 bases at J, leaving 6 bases unmatched. The CDR3 spans 15 residues. Germline-derived CDR1 and CDR2 are MDHEN and SYDVKM. Collection occurred without any documented infections or immune events in donors. This receptor was identified in a person between 18 and 70 years old in good health. What was sequenced was blood. This chain joins TRBV28 and TRBJ2-5; 11 nucleotides agree with TRBD2. In DNA form, the CDR3 reads TGTGCCAGCAGTTTTGGTAGCGGGGGGGCTCAGACCCAGTACTTC. Residues: CASSFGSGGAQTQYF.